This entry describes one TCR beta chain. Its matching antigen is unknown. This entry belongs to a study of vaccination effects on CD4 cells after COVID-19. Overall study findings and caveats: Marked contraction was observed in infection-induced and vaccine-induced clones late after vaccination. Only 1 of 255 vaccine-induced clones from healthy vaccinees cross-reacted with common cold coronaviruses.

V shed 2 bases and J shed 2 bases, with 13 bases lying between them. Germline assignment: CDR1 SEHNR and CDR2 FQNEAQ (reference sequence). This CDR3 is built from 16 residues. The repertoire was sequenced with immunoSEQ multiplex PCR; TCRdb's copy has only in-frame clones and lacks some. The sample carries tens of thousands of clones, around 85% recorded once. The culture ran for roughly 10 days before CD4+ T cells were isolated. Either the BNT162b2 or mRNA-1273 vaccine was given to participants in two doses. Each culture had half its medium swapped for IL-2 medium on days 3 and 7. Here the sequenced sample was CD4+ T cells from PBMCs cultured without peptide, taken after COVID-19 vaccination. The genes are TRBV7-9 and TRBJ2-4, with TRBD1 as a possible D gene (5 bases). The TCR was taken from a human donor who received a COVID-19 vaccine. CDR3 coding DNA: TGTGCCAGCAGCTTATTAGCAGGGATGACCAAAAACATTCAGTACTTC. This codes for CASSLLAGMTKNIQYF. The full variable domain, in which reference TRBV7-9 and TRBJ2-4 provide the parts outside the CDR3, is DTGVSQNPRHKITKRGQNVTFRCDPISEHNRLYWYRQTLGQGPEFLTYFQNEAQLEKSRLLSDRFSAERPKGSFSTLEIQRTEQGDSAMYLCASSLLAGMTKNIQYFGAGTRLSVL.